A single sample gave rise to the 14 T cell receptor beta chains below, sequenced in a study of molecular identifiers for immune sequencing clone quantification. A single record per CDR3 protein comes from TCRdb applying MiXCR to the PCR reads. The table lists 100,000 or so distinct CDR3 sequences, 35% of them singletons. Sequenced input: naive CD8+ T cells from blood, with Jurkat cell RNA spiked in. The sample's subset: FACS-sorted CD8+CD4-CCR7+CD45RA+ naive T cells. The receptors here all came from a human donor in good health. Some libraries in this study had Jurkat cell RNA spiked in.

A word on this clonotype: One base away lies a much larger clone, so this may be a sequencing read error. Because the CDR3 is missing its conserved closing phenylalanine or tryptophan, this is likely a read error. This chain joins TRBV4-2 and TRBJ1-1, with D hard to call. V was pared by 2 bases and J by 2 bases, with 3 bases between. CDR1 and CDR2 from the germline V gene are LGHNA and YNFKEQ. The CDR3 has 12 amino acids. The CDR3: CASSQTNTEAFI. The CDR3 nucleotides read TGTGCCAGCAGCCAAACCAACACTGAAGCTTTCATT.

The V and J genes are TRBV12-3 or TRBV12-4 and TRBJ2-1, with unresolved D. This CDR3 has 11 amino acids. The ends were cut back, 4 bases at V and 12 bases at J, with 10 bases in the middle. CDR3 in amino acids: CASSSYSGQFF. For the CDR3, the DNA is TGTGCCAGCAGTTCGTACAGTGGGCAGTTCTTC.

CDR3 nucleotide sequence: TGTGCCAGCAGCTTGTCTGGACAGTACTACAATGAGCAGTTCTTC. This gives the protein CASSLSGQYYNEQFF. The chain recombines TRBV7-6 with TRBJ2-1; tentatively, D is TRBD1 (6 bases). The CDR3 spans 15 residues. Germline values: CDR1 SGHVS, CDR2 FNYEAQ. Trimming pared 3 bases from V and 3 bases from J, leaving 12 bases between.

The sample holds a few counts of this clonotype. The CDR3 reads CASSPGGGPNYEQYF. CDR3 sequence (DNA): TGTGCCAGCAGCCCAGGTGGGGGTCCCAACTACGAGCAGTACTTC. This rearrangement joins TRBV9 to TRBJ2-7, with D perhaps being TRBD1 or TRBD2 (5 bases each). The CDR3 totals 15 residues. Germline values: CDR1 SGDLS, CDR2 YYNGEE. V lost 4 bases and J lost 3, with 17 bases in between.

V usage is TRBV19 and J usage is TRBJ1-4, with unresolved D. V shed 8 bases and J shed 3 bases, with 13 bases lying between them. Germline-derived CDR1 and CDR2 are LNHDA and SQIVND (reference sequence). The CDR3 runs 14 residues. The CDR3 DNA follows: TGTGCCAGTGGTCCGGGCGGTTCTAATGAAAAACTGTTTTTT. Protein product: CASGPGGSNEKLFF.

This clonotype is a singleton in its sample. V usage is TRBV25-1 and J usage is TRBJ2-5, with D perhaps assigned TRBD1 or TRBD2 (5 bases each). Deletions cut 7 bases from V and 9 bases from J, with 18 bases between. CDR1 is MGHDK, CDR2 SYGVNS, per germline. This CDR3 spans 13 amino acids. In DNA form, the CDR3 reads TGTGCCAGCACCGGTGGGGGTCACGAGCCCCAGTACTTC. This translates into CASTGGGHEPQYF.

This clonotype has more than one count but fewer than ten. V is TRBV11-2 and J is TRBJ2-5, with D maybe TRBD1 (5 bases). The CDR3 covers 15 residues. Germline values: CDR1 SGHAT, CDR2 FQNNGV. Trimming removed 4 bases at V and 4 bases at J, with 16 bases between. Here the CDR3 reads CASSSYDSSVETQYF. CDR3 bases: TGTGCCAGCAGCTCATACGACAGTTCCGTAGAGACCCAGTACTTC.

This clonotype was seen a handful of times. This rearrangement joins TRBV30 to TRBJ2-3, with TRBD2 as a possible D gene (5 bases). Between the trimmed V and J ends, which lost 5 bases and 1 base, there was a span of 10 bases. The germline CDR1 and CDR2 sequences are GTSNPN and SVGIG (reference sequence). The CDR3 consists of 13 residues. CDR3 coding DNA: TGTGCCTGGGACGGGGAAGGCACAGATACGCAGTATTTT. Its translation: CAWDGEGTDTQYF.

Regarding this clonotype: At one of its ends the junction is not consistent with the germline gene, which may arise from a read error. V and J are TRBV2 and TRBJ2-6; 7 nucleotides agree with TRBD1. Germline V gene lookup returns CDR1 SNHLY and CDR2 FYNNEI. This CDR3 is 16 amino acids long. This CDR3 reads CAREGAGNTGANVLTF. The CDR3 DNA reads TGTGCCAGAGAGGGGGCAGGGAACACTGGGGCCAACGTCCTCACTTTC.

In this sample, this clonotype turned up once. This may stem from a read error, because a much larger clone lies one nucleotide away. This likely comes from a read error, as the CDR3 has no conserved phenylalanine or tryptophan at its end. The chain uses TRBV27 and TRBJ1-1; TRBD1 matches at 8 bases. This CDR3 is built from 18 residues. J was trimmed by 1 base and V by 5 bases; bases with no gene match: 15. The V gene's germline CDR1 is MNHEY and CDR2 SMNVEV (reference sequence). CDR3 sequence reads: CASSPPLPSGTGNTEAFI. In DNA form, the CDR3 reads TGTGCCAGCAGTCCCCCCTTACCGTCCGGGACAGGGAACACTGAAGCTTTCATT.

A few counts support this clonotype. The chain employs TRBV20-1 and TRBJ2-6; D may be TRBD2 (5 bases). The CDR3 totals 17 residues. V gave up 6 bases and J gave up 0 bases, with 18 bases separating them. In germline, CDR1 is DFQATT, CDR2 SNEGSKA (reference sequence). The CDR3 loop reads CSAPWRGLLSGANVLTF. DNA for the CDR3: TGCAGTGCGCCGTGGCGTGGACTCCTCTCTGGGGCCAACGTCCTGACTTTC.

This clonotype was recorded a few times. V gene TRBV7-8 combines with J gene TRBJ2-1; no clear D. V lost 1 base to trimming and J lost 0 bases, with 7 bases between them. Germline V CDR1 and CDR2: SGHVS, FQNEAQ. There are 15 residues in the CDR3. The DNA of the CDR3 is TGTGCCAGCAGCTTAGTGGCTAGCTCCTACAATGAGCAGTTCTTC. Its translation: CASSLVASSYNEQFF. Full variable domain (remainder filled in from reference TRBV7-8 and TRBJ2-1): GAGVSQSPRYKVAKRGQDVALRCDPISGHVSLFWYQQALGQGPEFLTYFQNEAQLDKSGLPSDRFFAERPEGSVSTLKIQRTQQEDSAVYLCASSLVASSYNEQFFGPGTRLTVL.

This clonotype has just a few counts. The V gene is TRBV12-3 or TRBV12-4, the J gene TRBJ1-5, with 9 bases aligning to TRBD1. J gave up 5 bases and V 5 bases, and 10 bases lay outside the gene matches. CDR3 length: 16 residues. DNA of the CDR3: TGTGCCAGCAGTGCAGGGGACAGGGAGTTCCATCAGCCCCAGCATTTT. Its protein is CASSAGDREFHQPQHF.

This clonotype was counted a few times. The rearrangement joins TRBV19 to TRBJ1-5; the D gene is possibly TRBD1 (5 bases). This CDR3 is built from 15 residues. Germline-derived CDR1 and CDR2 are LNHDA and SQIVND (reference sequence). V shed 6 bases and J shed 0 bases, with 12 bases lying between them. CDR3 sequence reads: CASRDEGYSNQPQHF. The CDR3 DNA is TGTGCCAGTAGAGATGAGGGGTATAGCAATCAGCCCCAGCATTTT. The full variable domain, in which reference TRBV19 and TRBJ1-5 provide the parts outside the CDR3, is DGGITQSPKYLFRKEGQNVTLSCEQNLNHDAMYWYRQDPGQGLRLIYYSQIVNDFQKGDIAEGYSVSREKKESFPLTVTSAQKNPTAFYLCASRDEGYSNQPQHFGDGTRLSIL.